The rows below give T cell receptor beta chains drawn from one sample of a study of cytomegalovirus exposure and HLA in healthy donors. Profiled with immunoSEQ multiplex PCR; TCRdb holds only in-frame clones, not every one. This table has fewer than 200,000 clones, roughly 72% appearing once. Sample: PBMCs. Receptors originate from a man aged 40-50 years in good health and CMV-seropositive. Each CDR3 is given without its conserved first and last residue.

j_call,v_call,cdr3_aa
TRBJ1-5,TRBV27,ASRFRTGNQPQH
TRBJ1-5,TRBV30,AWSATGYSNQPQH
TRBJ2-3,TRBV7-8,ASSPPSSGGGNTQY
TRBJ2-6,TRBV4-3,ASSPGTGSSGANVLT
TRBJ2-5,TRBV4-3,ASSQSTGRETQY
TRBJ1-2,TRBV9,ASSVGGGDGYT
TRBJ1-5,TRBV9,ASSVGGGAGQPQH
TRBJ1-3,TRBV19,ASSASRGDTIY
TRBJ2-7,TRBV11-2,ASSSQGLRNAYEQY
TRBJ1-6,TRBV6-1,ASSHAGDSNSPLH
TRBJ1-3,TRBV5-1,ASSSQGSGNTIY
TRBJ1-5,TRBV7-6,ASSLGQGDQPQH
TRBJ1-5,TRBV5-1,ASSLAVNQPQH
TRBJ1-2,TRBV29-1,SVEDGGGYT
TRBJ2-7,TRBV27,ASSGFEGGGAYEQY
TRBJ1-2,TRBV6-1,ASTIDRVHGYT
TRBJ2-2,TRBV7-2,ASKQGHLATGELF
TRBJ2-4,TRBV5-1,ASSLARAGAFPAKNIQY
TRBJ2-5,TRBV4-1,ASSSRLAETQY
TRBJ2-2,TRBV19,ASSPGGGPYTGELF
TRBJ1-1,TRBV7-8,ASSLGQGVEAF
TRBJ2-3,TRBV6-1,ASSEGPSTDTQY
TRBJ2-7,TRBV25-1,ASSVRGFYEQY
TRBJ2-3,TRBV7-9,ASSYLRQESSNTQY
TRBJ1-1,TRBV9,ASSARTGPTEAF
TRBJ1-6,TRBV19,ASKAEVDNSPLH
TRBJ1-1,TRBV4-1,ASSQDLLPGTEAF